This T cell receptor (beta chain) comes out of a study of control samples from healthy donors and cancer patients. Measured with immunoSEQ multiplex PCR; TCRdb has only the in-frame clones, and not every one. The sample carries around 180,000 clones, 85% to 90% recorded once. V shed 6 bases, J shed 5 bases, and the junction held 8 bases outside the gene matches. In germline, CDR1 is SNHLY, CDR2 FYNNEI. The CDR3 extends over 16 amino acids. This TCR derives from a woman aged 25 to 39 in good health. Material for sequencing was blood. The V gene is TRBV2, the J gene TRBJ2-2, with 11 bases matching TRBD2. Here the CDR3 DNA reads TGTGCCAGCAGAGGTCTAGCGGGAGGTCGGACCGGGGAGCTGTTTTTT. This encodes CASRGLAGGRTGELFF.